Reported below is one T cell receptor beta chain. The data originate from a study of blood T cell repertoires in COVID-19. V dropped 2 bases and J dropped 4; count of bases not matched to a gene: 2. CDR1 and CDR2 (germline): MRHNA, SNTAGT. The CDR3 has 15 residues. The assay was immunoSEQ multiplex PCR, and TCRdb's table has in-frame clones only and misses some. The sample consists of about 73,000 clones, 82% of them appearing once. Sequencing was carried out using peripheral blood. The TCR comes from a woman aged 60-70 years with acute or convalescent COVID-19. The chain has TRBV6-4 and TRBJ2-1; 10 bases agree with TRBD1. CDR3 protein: CASSDGDRGYNEQFF. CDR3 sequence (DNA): TGTGCCAGCAGTGACGGGGACAGGGGATACAATGAGCAGTTCTTC.